The 11 T cell receptor beta chains listed next were all sequenced from one sample in a study of blood T cell repertoires in COVID-19. Sequenced by immunoSEQ multiplex PCR; TCRdb stores in-frame clones only, minus some. Of about 250,000 clones listed, about four fifths are singletons. Material: PBMCs or T cells enriched from blood (not recorded which). The receptors were gathered from a woman in her thirties or forties who had been exposed to COVID-19.

The rearrangement joins TRBV7-2 to TRBJ1-1; 7 bases align to TRBD1. CDR1 SGHTA and CDR2 FQGNSA come from the germline V gene. J lost 3 bases, V lost 4 bases, and 11 bases had no gene match. This CDR3 contains 16 residues. The CDR3 sequence is CASSSSSGGWYTEAFF. The DNA for the CDR3 is TGTGCCAGCAGCTCGTCATCAGGGGGGTGGTACACTGAAGCTTTCTTT.

The V gene is TRBV9, the J gene TRBJ2-4; tentative D call: TRBD2 (7 bases). This CDR3 is 14 amino acids long. V gave up 4 bases and J gave up 9 bases, with 17 bases separating them. Germline values: CDR1 SGDLS, CDR2 YYNGEE. The CDR3 sequence is CASSLGGLGGIQYF. The CDR3 nucleotides read TGTGCCAGCAGCCTGGGTGGACTAGGGGGCATTCAGTACTTC.

The V call is TRBV11-3, the J call TRBJ2-7, with a tentative D call TRBD2 (6 bases). Trimming removed 3 bases from V and 5 bases from J, with 20 bases in between. This CDR3 comprises 16 residues. The germline CDR1 and CDR2 sequences are SGHNT and YENEEA. This CDR3 is CASSFSPGGAENEQYF. DNA for the CDR3: TGTGCCAGCAGCTTCTCCCCAGGCGGGGCAGAGAACGAGCAGTACTTC.

This clone appeared many times. The V gene is TRBV19, the J gene TRBJ1-2; 8 nucleotides align to TRBD1. This CDR3 region has 14 residues. In germline, CDR1 is LNHDA, CDR2 SQIVND (reference sequence). V was pared by 7 bases and J by 4 bases, with 8 bases of the junction left unmatched. DNA of the CDR3: TGTGCCAGTAACCTAGGGACAGGCGTCTATGGCTACACCTTC. It translates to CASNLGTGVYGYTF.

The chain carries TRBV5-1 and TRBJ1-1; D is ambiguous. Germline CDR1 reads SGHRS; CDR2 reads YFSETQ. The length of the CDR3 is 13 residues. V was shortened by 3 bases and J by 2 bases, with 8 bases between the two germline ends. DNA of the CDR3: TGCGCCAGCAGCTCCCAGGAAAACACTGAAGCTTTCTTT. Translating gives CASSSQENTEAFF.

This clone came up a few times. This chain uses TRBV18 with TRBJ2-7; TRBD2 matches at 8 bases. CDR1 and CDR2 (germline): KGHSH, LQKENI. Trimming at V came to 3 bases and at J to 4 bases, leaving 8 bases not matched to a gene. This CDR3 has 15 amino acids. CDR3 residues: CASSPNSGGSYEQYF. The CDR3, as DNA: TGTGCCAGCTCACCGAACAGCGGGGGATCATACGAGCAGTACTTC.

The V gene is TRBV9, the J gene TRBJ2-5; 12 bases fit TRBD2. CDR3 length equals 17 residues. V was clipped by 3 bases and J by 4 bases; unmatched bases: 10. CDR1 is SGDLS and CDR2 is YYNGEE in the germline V gene. The CDR3 DNA reads TGTGCCAGCAGCGGGCGGGCTAGCGGGGGGGCAGGAGAGACCCAGTACTTC. It translates to CASSGRASGGAGETQYF.

In its sample, this clone was seen once. The chain couples TRBV6-5 to TRBJ1-2, with 11 bases that match TRBD1. There are 14 residues in the CDR3. The ends lost 2 bases at V and 8 bases at J; junction bases unmatched: 4. Germline V gene data show CDR1 as MNHEY and CDR2 as SVGAGI. This CDR3 reads CASSYGTGGIGYTF. The CDR3 nucleotides read TGTGCCAGCAGTTACGGGACAGGGGGTATAGGCTACACCTTC.

Only one count was recorded for this clone. The CDR3 loop reads CASSEEGDYGYTF. The CDR3 DNA reads TGTGCCAGTAGTGAAGAGGGTGACTATGGCTACACCTTC. The chain recombines TRBV19 with TRBJ1-2; no clear D gene. This CDR3 contains 13 residues. Germline assignment: CDR1 LNHDA and CDR2 SQIVND (reference sequence). Trimming cost V 5 bases and J 3 bases, with 10 bases left between them.

The chain employs TRBV30 and TRBJ2-7; 10 bases align to TRBD1. This CDR3 is 14 amino acids long. Trimming at V came to 2 bases and at J to 7 bases, leaving 8 bases not matched to a gene. Germline lookup yields CDR1 GTSNPN and CDR2 SVGIG (reference sequence). This CDR3 is CAWSPDRGPQEQYF. CDR3 sequence (DNA): TGTGCCTGGAGTCCTGACAGGGGGCCCCAGGAGCAGTACTTC.

This clone was detected once. The CDR3 bases are TGTGCCAGCAGTCTGTCGGGGACTAGCGGCACAGATACGCAGTATTTT. Translated: CASSLSGTSGTDTQYF. The gene calls are TRBV7-2 and TRBJ2-3; TRBD2 aligns across 10 bases. From germline, CDR1 is SGHTA and CDR2 FQGNSA. The J segment lost 1 base and the V segment lost 6 bases, leaving 7 bases of the junction unmatched. The CDR3 has 16 residues. Complete variable domain (other parts from reference TRBV7-2 and TRBJ2-3): GAGVSQSPSNKVTEKGKDVELRCDPISGHTALYWYRQSLGQGLEFLIYFQGNSAPDKSGLPSDRFSAERTGGSVSTLTIQRTQQEDSAVYLCASSLSGTSGTDTQYFGPGTRLTVL.